The clone carrying this TCR beta chain has only a few counts. The CDR3 runs 15 residues. The V end lost 0 bases, the J end lost 3 bases, and 13 bases lay between the germline ends. CDR1 is SGDLS, CDR2 YYNGEE, per germline. This sample was included in a study of blood T cell repertoires in COVID-19. In the study overall: Collection of acute and convalescent COVID-19 samples took place in the United States, Italy and Spain. In each case, the material was cDNA or gDNA derived from T cells, B-cell-depleted T cells, or PBMCs.

As processed by the authors: Estimation of nucleated cell counts was performed using reference gene primer amplification. Data came from immunoSEQ multiplex PCR; TCRdb stores just in-frame clones and leaves some out. Clonal size and the V and J genes are those of that table, whereas D and trimming came from the DNA. The table records approximately 240,000 clones, approximately 83% of them present only once. The sequencing sample was made of peripheral blood. The chain employs TRBV9 and TRBJ2-7; the D gene is possibly TRBD1 (6 bases). The clonotype originates from a woman aged 25 to 39 who had recovered from COVID-19. This chain's CDR3 is CASSVGSGQYYEQYF. CDR3 DNA: TGTGCCAGCAGCGTAGGCTCCGGACAGTACTACGAGCAGTACTTC.